A single sample is the source of the 30 T cell receptor beta chains below, sequenced in a study of blood T cell repertoires in COVID-19. Sequenced by immunoSEQ multiplex PCR; TCRdb stores in-frame clones only, minus some. The sample has a few hundred thousand clones, over 80% seen once. Sequencing was performed on PBMCs or T cells enriched from blood (not recorded which). The receptors were sampled from a human donor in a cohort exposed to, infected with or recovered from COVID-19 (not recorded which). The donor label of this sample is uncertain.

The V call is TRBV7-9, the J call TRBJ1-6, with 8 bases identical to TRBD1. Per the germline V gene, CDR1 is SEHNR and CDR2 is FQNEAQ (reference sequence). V shed 5 bases and J 7 bases; nucleotides not matched to a gene: 4. The CDR3 is 14 amino acids. DNA of the CDR3: TGTGCCAGCAGCCGACAGGGGCGGAATTCACCCCTCCACTTT. This sequence encodes CASSRQGRNSPLHF.

The rearrangement uses TRBV4-1 and TRBJ1-4; D is uncertain. Germline CDR1 reads MGHRA; CDR2 reads YSYEKL. The CDR3 has 16 residues. V lost 1 base and J 8 bases, leaving 17 bases between the germline ends. In DNA form, the CDR3 reads TGCGCCAGCAGCCAAGGCTGGAACACTAACGGAGAAAAACTGTTTTTT. It encodes CASSQGWNTNGEKLFF.

This sequence joins TRBV7-9 and TRBJ2-7; TRBD2 aligns across 16 bases. Germline-derived CDR1 and CDR2 are SEHNR and FQNEAQ (reference sequence). J lost 0 bases, V lost 5 bases, and 7 bases had no gene match. CDR3 size: 18 residues. The CDR3 spells CASSPRGTSGGVSYEQYF. In nucleotides, the CDR3 is TGTGCCAGCAGCCCCCGTGGGACTAGCGGGGGGGTCTCCTACGAGCAGTACTTC.

This sequence joins TRBV29-1 and TRBJ1-3, with 9 positions matching TRBD1. The germline gives CDR1 SQVTM, CDR2 ANQGSEA. V dropped 1 base and J dropped 8; count of bases not matched to a gene: 6. The CDR3 has 14 residues. The CDR3 coding sequence is TGCAGCGTTGAAGGGACAGGGGAGGAGTACACCATATATTTT. Its protein product is CSVEGTGEEYTIYF.

The J gene is TRBJ2-6, the V gene TRBV5-4; a possible D gene is TRBD1 (6 bases). Germline V CDR1 and CDR2: SGHNT, YYREEE (reference sequence). Trimming stripped 1 base from V and 0 bases from J, with 8 bases between. This CDR3 has 16 residues. For the CDR3, the DNA is TGTGCCAGCAGCTTGTTAGGGGGCTCTGGGGCCAACGTCCTGACTTTC. Translation gives CASSLLGGSGANVLTF.

This chain joins TRBV5-1 and TRBJ1-2; TRBD1 is a possible D gene (5 bases). CDR1 is SGHRS and CDR2 is YFSETQ in the germline V gene. The CDR3 totals 15 residues. Trimming took off 5 bases at V and 1 base at J, with 15 bases between the two ends. The DNA of the CDR3 is TGCGCCAGCAGTTACGTTTTAGGGGTTAACTATGGCTACACCTTC. Protein: CASSYVLGVNYGYTF.

The chain uses TRBV10-3 and TRBJ2-7; 8 bases align to TRBD1. The CDR3 spans 16 residues. From germline, CDR1 is ENHRY and CDR2 SYGVKD. V was pared by 3 bases and J by 3 bases, with 10 bases of the junction left unmatched. Here the CDR3 DNA reads TGTGCCATCAGTGATCCGGGACAGGTTTTAGACTACGAGCAGTACTTC. It specifies CAISDPGQVLDYEQYF.

The chain couples TRBV30 to TRBJ2-7; D gene uncertain. From germline, CDR1 is GTSNPN and CDR2 SVGIG (reference sequence). The germline V and J ends were trimmed by 8 bases and 0 bases, with 14 bases remaining between them. The CDR3 is 13 residues long. The CDR3 sequence: CAGETVSSYEQYF. CDR3 in DNA: TGTGCCGGGGAAACGGTGAGCTCCTACGAGCAGTACTTC.

The rearrangement joins TRBV4-1 to TRBJ1-2; D remains unclear. The germline CDR1 and CDR2 sequences are MGHRA and YSYEKL. This CDR3 comprises 14 residues. V was clipped by 1 base and J by 9 bases, with 15 bases between them. The CDR3 here is CASSQVHTGESYTF. The CDR3 DNA is TGCGCCAGCAGCCAAGTACACACCGGGGAGAGCTACACCTTC.

The chain uses TRBV28 and TRBJ1-3; D remains unclear. Germline V CDR1 and CDR2: MDHEN, SYDVKM. Trimming removed 6 bases at V and 2 bases at J, with 11 bases between. The length of the CDR3 is 14 residues. The DNA for the CDR3 is TGTGCCAGCAGCCTTTCTTCTGCTGGAAACACCATATATTTT. It is translated as CASSLSSAGNTIYF.

The chain couples TRBV5-4 to TRBJ2-1, with 16 bases fitting TRBD2. The CDR3 is 16 amino acids. The germline V gene has CDR1 SGHNT and CDR2 YYREEE (reference sequence). V trimming: 4 bases; J trimming: 9 bases; junction bases outside the gene matches: 7. CDR3 residues: CASSRLGLAGGFEQFF. CDR3 nucleotides: TGTGCCAGCAGCCGACTGGGACTAGCGGGGGGGTTTGAGCAGTTCTTC.

The chain is built from TRBV30 and TRBJ2-7, with 8 bases lining up with TRBD1. Trimming took 5 bases from V and 3 from J; bases not matched to a gene: 0. CDR1 is GTSNPN, CDR2 SVGIG, per germline (reference sequence). The CDR3 loop spans 11 amino acids. Here the CDR3 reads CAWDRGYEQYF. As DNA, the CDR3 is TGTGCCTGGGACAGGGGCTACGAGCAGTACTTC.

The J gene is TRBJ1-4, the V gene TRBV7-9; D not resolved. This CDR3 region has 11 residues. V lost 5 bases, J lost 7 bases, and 5 bases lay in between. Germline V CDR1 and CDR2: SEHNR, FQNEAQ (reference sequence). CDR3: CASSRGEKLFF. For the CDR3, the DNA is TGTGCCAGCAGCCGGGGTGAAAAACTGTTTTTT.

The chain has TRBV4-2 and TRBJ2-3; TRBD2 matches 8 bases. V gave up 8 bases and J gave up 2 bases; unmatched junction bases: 6. CDR1 and CDR2 (germline): LGHNA, YNFKEQ. CDR3 length equals 14 residues. Here the CDR3 DNA reads TGTGCCAGCCACCCCGGGGGGGACACAGATACGCAGTATTTT. Translating it yields CASHPGGDTDTQYF.

The gene calls are TRBV4-3 and TRBJ1-1; maybe TRBD1 (6 bases). Looked up from germline, CDR1 is LGHNA and CDR2 is YSLEER. V lost 0 bases and J 11 bases, leaving 16 bases between the germline ends. The CDR3 sequence is 14 residues long. The CDR3 region has the DNA TGCGCCAGCAGCCAAGATGCCGGGGGGCGCCGGGCTTTCTTT. It translates to CASSQDAGGRRAFF.

The rearrangement joins TRBV30 to TRBJ1-1; the D gene is possibly TRBD1 (5 bases). The CDR3 is 15 residues long. Trimming removed 0 bases at V and 3 bases at J, with 14 bases between. The germline CDR1 and CDR2 sequences are GTSNPN and SVGIG (reference sequence). This chain's CDR3 is CAWSVRGELDTEAFF. The CDR3 nucleotides are TGTGCCTGGAGTGTACGGGGGGAGTTGGACACTGAAGCTTTCTTT.

V and J are TRBV5-1 and TRBJ2-3; maybe TRBD2 (6 bases). V shed 4 bases and J shed 8 bases, with 17 bases lying between them. The CDR3 contains 14 residues. Looked up from germline, CDR1 is SGHRS and CDR2 is YFSETQ. The DNA of the CDR3 is TGCGCCAGCAGCCCGGAGGGCGTGGCCCGTACGCAGTATTTT. Amino acid sequence: CASSPEGVARTQYF. Complete variable domain (other parts from reference TRBV5-1 and TRBJ2-3): KAGVTQTPRYLIKTRGQQVTLSCSPISGHRSVSWYQQTPGQGLQFLFEYFSETQRNKGNFPGRFSGRQFSNSRSEMNVSTLELGDSALYLCASSPEGVARTQYFGPGTRLTVL.

This clone was observed a few times. The rearrangement links TRBV4-3 to TRBJ1-4, with 8 bases identical to TRBD1. CDR1 is LGHNA, CDR2 YSLEER, per germline. The CDR3 covers 18 residues. Trimming removed 1 base from V and 4 bases from J; junction bases left unmatched: 11. CDR3 residues: CASSQGDRPTSFNEKLFF. DNA of the CDR3: TGCGCCAGCAGCCAAGGGGACAGGCCCACGTCTTTTAATGAAAAACTGTTTTTT.

This chain joins TRBV5-4 and TRBJ1-6; D unresolved. Germline CDR1 reads SGHNT; CDR2 reads YYREEE (reference sequence). V lost 0 bases to trimming and J lost 7 bases, with 11 bases between them. CDR3 length equals 15 residues. The CDR3 sequence is CASSLDRVANSPLHF. CDR3 bases: TGTGCCAGCAGCTTGGATAGGGTAGCGAATTCACCCCTCCACTTT.

The CDR3 here is CASGPPGEIQPQHF. Here the CDR3 DNA reads TGTGCTAGTGGTCCCCCCGGAGAGATCCAGCCCCAGCATTTT. This chain uses TRBV12-5 with TRBJ1-5; D gene uncertain. The CDR3 covers 14 residues. Trimming took 5 bases from V and 7 from J, leaving 15 bases between them. Germline V gene data show CDR1 as LGHNT and CDR2 as FRNRAP. Based on the CDR3 plus reference TRBV12-5 and TRBJ1-5, the full variable domain is DARVTQTPRHKVTEMGQEVTMRCQPILGHNTVFWYRQTMMQGLELLAYFRNRAPLDDSGMPKDRFSAEMPDATLATLKIQPSEPRDSAVYFCASGPPGEIQPQHFGDGTRLSIL.

The V gene is TRBV6-5, the J gene TRBJ2-6, with D possibly TRBD1 on 7 matching bases. The CDR3 has 15 amino acids. V lost 7 bases and J lost 1, with 11 bases in between. CDR1 MNHEY and CDR2 SVGAGI come from the germline V gene. CDR3 DNA sequence: TGTGCCAGCACAGGGGGGCGATCTGGGGCCAACGTCCTGACTTTC. Translating it yields CASTGGRSGANVLTF.

The chain couples TRBV4-1 to TRBJ1-5; 12 bases map to TRBD1. Trimming removed 4 bases from V and 5 bases from J; junction bases left unmatched: 3. Germline CDR1 reads MGHRA; CDR2 reads YSYEKL. CDR3 size: 15 residues. The CDR3 region has the DNA TGCGCCAGCAGCCGGGGACAGGGGGCTTATCAGCCCCAGCATTTT. This gives the protein CASSRGQGAYQPQHF.

CDR3 residues: CASSALATGRTGEQYF. The CDR3 nucleotides are TGTGCCAGCAGCGCCCTTGCGACAGGGCGAACGGGAGAGCAGTACTTC. The rearrangement joins TRBV9 to TRBJ2-7, with TRBD1 matching 7 bases. There are 16 residues in the CDR3. V lost 3 bases to trimming and J lost 7 bases; unmatched junction nucleotides: 16. Germline lookup yields CDR1 SGDLS and CDR2 YYNGEE.

In this sample, this clone turned up once. The J gene is TRBJ1-1, the V gene TRBV5-1; D is possibly TRBD1 (5 bases). V lost 4 bases, J lost 2 bases, and 9 bases lay in between. Germline V gene lookup returns CDR1 SGHRS and CDR2 YFSETQ. CDR3 length: 13 residues. The CDR3 bases are TGCGCCAGCAGCCTTAGGGGTAACACTGAAGCTTTCTTT. The encoded protein is CASSLRGNTEAFF.

The chain recombines TRBV4-1 with TRBJ2-1; TRBD2 agrees at 10 bases. V dropped 3 bases and J dropped 6; count of bases not matched to a gene: 11. The CDR3 extends over 17 amino acids. The germline gives CDR1 MGHRA, CDR2 YSYEKL. The CDR3 DNA reads as TGCGCCAGCAGCCAGGTGCGGAGCAAGCGGGGGGGCAATGAGCAGTTCTTC. Translated: CASSQVRSKRGGNEQFF.

J is TRBJ1-4 and V is TRBV30; maybe TRBD1 (5 bases). V was cut by 2 bases and J by 1 base, with 11 bases left in between. This CDR3 contains 15 residues. CDR1 is GTSNPN and CDR2 is SVGIG in the germline V gene (reference sequence). CDR3 DNA sequence: TGTGCCTGGAGTTTCAGGGTAGAAACTAATGAAAAACTGTTTTTT. Translated, it gives CAWSFRVETNEKLFF.

The chain recombines TRBV18 with TRBJ1-4; 8 positions agree with TRBD1. The V gene's germline CDR1 is KGHSH and CDR2 LQKENI. The CDR3 runs to 16 residues. Trimming removed 3 bases from V and 7 bases from J; junction bases left unmatched: 10. The CDR3 sequence: CASSPNPGGRGEKLFF. The DNA of the CDR3 is TGTGCCAGCTCACCCAACCCAGGGGGCCGGGGTGAAAAACTGTTTTTT.

The rearrangement joins TRBV6-4 to TRBJ2-3, with D perhaps matching TRBD2 (5 bases). V gave up 4 bases and J gave up 2 bases, with 10 bases separating them. This CDR3 is 14 amino acids long. CDR1 and CDR2 (germline): MRHNA, SNTAGT. CDR3 DNA: TGTGCCAGCAGTGCTTTAGCGAACACAGATACGCAGTATTTT. The encoded protein is CASSALANTDTQYF.

V gene TRBV9 combines with J gene TRBJ1-3; D may be TRBD1 (6 bases). The CDR3 totals 19 residues. Trimming pared 4 bases from V and 4 bases from J, leaving 27 bases between. The germline gives CDR1 SGDLS, CDR2 YYNGEE. DNA for the CDR3: TGTGCCAGCAGCTTGCGGGAGGGGGTCCGTGATACGATCGGAAACACCATATATTTT. Translation gives CASSLREGVRDTIGNTIYF.

This sequence joins TRBV20-1 and TRBJ2-5, with a weak D call TRBD2 (6 bases). The ends were cut back, 3 bases at V and 7 bases at J, with 15 bases in the middle. CDR3 length: 13 residues. From germline, CDR1 is DFQATT and CDR2 SNEGSKA (reference sequence). The CDR3 nucleotides read TGCAGTGCTAGTGAACTAGCCCCTTCGACCCAGTACTTC. This encodes CSASELAPSTQYF.